This TCR beta chain was observed in a study of blood T cell repertoires in COVID-19. Study-wide background: COVID-19 samples collected from the United States, Italy and Spain covered acute and convalescent phases.

Germline V lookup: CDR1 SGHTS, CDR2 YDEGEE. The CDR3 sequence is 14 residues long. The V and J ends lost 5 bases and 7 bases respectively, with 18 bases between them. Some clones are missing from TCRdb's copy, which holds only in-frame ones; the method was immunoSEQ multiplex PCR. The sample has some 160,000 clones; approximately 82% are singletons. V gene TRBV5-8 combines with J gene TRBJ1-1; unclear D gene. The clonotype comes from a man aged 70-80 years who had recovered from COVID-19. The sample was peripheral blood. The CDR3, as DNA: TGTGCCAGCAGACTAGACTACATCGAGGGTGAAGCTTTCTTT. Translating gives CASRLDYIEGEAFF.